This T cell receptor (beta chain) was profiled in a study of blood T cells in healthy people across ages. Then a second PCR, running about 6 to 12 cycles, was carried out with a sample-barcoded 5' primer and a J-beta primer mix. TCRdb re-derived calls from the 5' RACE reads in MiXCR, one entry per CDR3 protein. The sample shows about 720,000 distinct CDR3 sequences, 25% of them seen only once. This clonotype was seen a handful of times. No antigen is known for it. The CDR3 extends over 18 amino acids. CDR1 is ENHRY and CDR2 is SYGVKD in the germline V gene. V was pared by 0 bases and J by 1 base, with 9 bases of the junction left unmatched. The study's findings and limits: Donor CMV infection status was unknown, possibly confounding age-related changes in expanded clonotypes. When set beside aged donors, long-lived donors presented more naive CD4+ cells and higher diversity.

This sample also belongs to another study, concerning T cells of mothers and their children.

This TCR derives from a boy between 10 and 17 years old in good health. The rearrangement links TRBV10-3 to TRBJ2-5; 9 nucleotides agree with TRBD1. The specimen was blood. In DNA, the CDR3 is TGTGCCATCAGTGAGTCCGGGACAGGGTCCTTTTTCCAAGAGACCCAGTACTTC. Translating it yields CAISESGTGSFFQETQYF.